Listed here are 3 T cell receptor beta chains from one sample, sequenced in a study of T cell responses to AZD1222 COVID-19 vaccine. Using immunoSEQ multiplex PCR, the repertoire was profiled, and TCRdb retains in-frame clones only, with some absent. The sample lists 95,000 to 100,000 clones, 75% to 95% occurring once. The input for sequencing was peripheral blood, taken on day 0 of AZD1222 vaccination. All receptors derive from an adult in good health.

V and J are TRBV5-5 and TRBJ1-1; D is perhaps TRBD1 (5 bases). The germline gives CDR1 SGHKS, CDR2 YYEKEE (reference sequence). The CDR3 is 14 residues long. V lost 3 bases, J lost 6 bases, and 15 bases lay in between. This CDR3 reads CASSWGRGPAEAFF. The CDR3 nucleotides read TGTGCCAGCAGCTGGGGACGGGGTCCGGCTGAAGCTTTCTTT.

The V and J genes are TRBV6-5 and TRBJ1-5; possible D gene TRBD1, 6 bases. Germline V CDR1 and CDR2: MNHEY, SVGAGI. The CDR3 runs 14 residues. Trimming took off 7 bases at V and 4 bases at J, with 14 bases between the two ends. DNA for the CDR3: TGTGCCAGCACCCCTGGGGGCGCAAATCAGCCCCAGCATTTT. It encodes CASTPGGANQPQHF.

CDR3 sequence: CASSVAIEGNTEAFF. CDR3 nucleotides: TGTGCCAGCAGCGTAGCTATCGAGGGAAACACTGAAGCTTTCTTT. This chain uses TRBV9 with TRBJ1-1; D remains ambiguous. Deletions cut 0 bases from V and 2 bases from J, with 11 bases between. Germline V gene sequence: CDR1 SGDLS, CDR2 YYNGEE. This CDR3 contains 15 residues.